This TCR beta chain was captured in a study of Graves' ophthalmopathy and Graves' hyperthyroidism. The authors amplified TCR beta CDR3 regions from RNA transcripts. After a first-round RT-PCR with HTBI primers, a second-round multiplex PCR was run. TCRdb re-called the multiplex PCR reads with MiXCR, one entry per CDR3 protein. The sample lists about 220,000 distinct CDR3 sequences, about a fifth seen once, with around 40% in the top ten. The CDR3 is 15 amino acids. V lost 0 bases, J lost 0 bases, and 6 bases lay in between. Germline CDR1 reads SGHRS; CDR2 reads YFSETQ. The sample was peripheral blood. The chain uses TRBV5-1 and TRBJ2-2, with D hard to call. The TCR originated in a woman aged 45-60 years with Graves' ophthalmopathy. CDR3 sequence reads: CASSLGVANTGELFF. In DNA form, the CDR3 reads TGCGCCAGCAGCTTGGGAGTAGCGAACACCGGGGAGCTGTTTTTT.